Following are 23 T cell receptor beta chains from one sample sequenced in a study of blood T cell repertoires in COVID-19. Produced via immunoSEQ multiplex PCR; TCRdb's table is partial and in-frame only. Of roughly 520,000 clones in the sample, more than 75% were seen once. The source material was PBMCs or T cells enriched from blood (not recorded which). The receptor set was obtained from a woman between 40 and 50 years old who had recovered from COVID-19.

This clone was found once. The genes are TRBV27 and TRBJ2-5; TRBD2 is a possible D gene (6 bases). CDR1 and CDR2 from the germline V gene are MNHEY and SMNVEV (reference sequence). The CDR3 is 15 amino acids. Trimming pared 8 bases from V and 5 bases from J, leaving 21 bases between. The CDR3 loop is CASSGVRQLGETQYF. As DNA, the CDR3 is TGTGCCAGCTCGGGGGTCCGCCAACTCGGGGAGACCCAGTACTTC.

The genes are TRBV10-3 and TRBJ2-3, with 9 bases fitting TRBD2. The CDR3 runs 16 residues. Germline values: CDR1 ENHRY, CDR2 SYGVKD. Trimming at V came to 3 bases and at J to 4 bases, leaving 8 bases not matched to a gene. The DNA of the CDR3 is TGTGCCATCAGTGATCAGGAGACTAGCGGTTCAGATACGCAGTATTTT. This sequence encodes CAISDQETSGSDTQYF.

DNA for the CDR3: TGTGCCAGCAGCTTAGGGTGGCAGGGGGCCGGTGCTTTCTTT. This codes for CASSLGWQGAGAFF. The chain recombines TRBV11-3 with TRBJ1-1; 8 bases are a match to TRBD1. This CDR3 has 14 amino acids. With 1 base clipped from V and 11 bases from J, the junction kept 9 bases outside the gene matches. Per germline, CDR1 SGHNT and CDR2 YENEEA.

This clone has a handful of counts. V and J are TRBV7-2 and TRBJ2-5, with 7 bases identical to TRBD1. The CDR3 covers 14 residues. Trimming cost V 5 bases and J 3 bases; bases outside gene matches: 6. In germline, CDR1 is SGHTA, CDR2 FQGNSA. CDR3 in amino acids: CASSRDSTKETQYF. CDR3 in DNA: TGTGCCAGCAGCCGGGACAGTACCAAAGAGACCCAGTACTTC.

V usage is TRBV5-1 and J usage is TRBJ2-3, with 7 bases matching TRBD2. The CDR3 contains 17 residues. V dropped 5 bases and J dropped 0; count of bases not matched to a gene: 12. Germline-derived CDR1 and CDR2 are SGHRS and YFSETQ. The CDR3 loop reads CASSPHGRFPSTDTQYF. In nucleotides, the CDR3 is TGCGCCAGCAGTCCCCACGGGAGGTTCCCTAGCACAGATACGCAGTATTTT.

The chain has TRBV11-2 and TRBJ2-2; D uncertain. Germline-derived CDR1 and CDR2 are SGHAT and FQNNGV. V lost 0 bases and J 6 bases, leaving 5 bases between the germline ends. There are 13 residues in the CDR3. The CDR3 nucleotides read TGTGCCAGCAGCTTAGATCTACCCGGGGAGCTGTTTTTT. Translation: CASSLDLPGELFF.

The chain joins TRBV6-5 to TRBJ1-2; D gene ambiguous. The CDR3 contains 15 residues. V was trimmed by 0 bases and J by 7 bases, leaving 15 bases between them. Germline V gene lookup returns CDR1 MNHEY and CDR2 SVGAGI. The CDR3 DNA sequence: TGTGCCAGCAGTTACTCGAGGGAGTCCGTGCGTGGCTACACCTTC. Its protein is CASSYSRESVRGYTF.

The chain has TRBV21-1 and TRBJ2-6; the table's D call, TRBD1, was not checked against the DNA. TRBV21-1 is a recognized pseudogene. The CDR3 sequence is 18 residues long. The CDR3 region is CASSTGGLPLSGANVLTF. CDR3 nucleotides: TGTGCCAGCAGCACAGGGGGCCTTCCCCTCTCTGGGGCCAACGTCCTGACTTTC.

As DNA, the CDR3 is TGTGCCAGCAGCTTTGGGACAGGGGAGGGCACTGAAGCTTTCTTT. It encodes CASSFGTGEGTEAFF. This chain joins TRBV7-9 and TRBJ1-1; 10 nucleotides agree with TRBD1. The CDR3 spans 15 residues. Trimming took 3 bases from V and 4 from J; bases not matched to a gene: 5. Germline CDR1 reads SEHNR; CDR2 reads FQNEAQ (reference sequence).

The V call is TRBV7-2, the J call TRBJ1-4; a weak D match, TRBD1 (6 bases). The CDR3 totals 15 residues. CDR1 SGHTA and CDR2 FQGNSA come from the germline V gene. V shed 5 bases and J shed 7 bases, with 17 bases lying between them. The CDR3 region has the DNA TGTGCCAGCAGCCAACAGGGAGGGGGTGGTGAAAAACTGTTTTTT. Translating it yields CASSQQGGGGEKLFF.

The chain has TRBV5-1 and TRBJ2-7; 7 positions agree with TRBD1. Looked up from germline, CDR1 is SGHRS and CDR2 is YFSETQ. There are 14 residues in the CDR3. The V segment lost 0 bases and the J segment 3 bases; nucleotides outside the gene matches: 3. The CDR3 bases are TGCGCCAGCAGCTTGGTAGGACAGGACTACGAGCAGTACTTC. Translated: CASSLVGQDYEQYF.

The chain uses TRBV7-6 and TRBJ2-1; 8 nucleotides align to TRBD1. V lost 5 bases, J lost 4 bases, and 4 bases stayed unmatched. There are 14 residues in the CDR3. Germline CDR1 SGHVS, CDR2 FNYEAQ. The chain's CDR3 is CASSRRQGYNEQFF. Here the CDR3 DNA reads TGTGCCAGCAGCCGTCGACAGGGGTACAATGAGCAGTTCTTC.

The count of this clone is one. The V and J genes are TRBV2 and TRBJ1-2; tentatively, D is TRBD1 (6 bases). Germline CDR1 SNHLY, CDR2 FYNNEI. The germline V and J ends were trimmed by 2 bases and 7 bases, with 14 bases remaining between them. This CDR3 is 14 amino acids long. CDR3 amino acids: CASSERTESIGYTF. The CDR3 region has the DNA TGTGCCAGCAGTGAACGGACAGAATCGATTGGCTACACCTTC.

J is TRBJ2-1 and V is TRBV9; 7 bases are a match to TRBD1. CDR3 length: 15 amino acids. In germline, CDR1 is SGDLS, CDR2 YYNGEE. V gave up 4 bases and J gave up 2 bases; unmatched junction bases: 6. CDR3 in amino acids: CASSSRDRTYNEQFF. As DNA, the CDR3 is TGTGCCAGCAGCTCACGGGACAGAACCTACAATGAGCAGTTCTTC.

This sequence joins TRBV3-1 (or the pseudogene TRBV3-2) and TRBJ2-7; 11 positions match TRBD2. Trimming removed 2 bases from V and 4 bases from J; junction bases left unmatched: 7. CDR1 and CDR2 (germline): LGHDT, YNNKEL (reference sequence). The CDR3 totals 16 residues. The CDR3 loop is CASSQNVASGRYEQYF. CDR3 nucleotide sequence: TGTGCCAGCAGCCAAAACGTGGCTAGCGGGAGGTACGAGCAGTACTTC.

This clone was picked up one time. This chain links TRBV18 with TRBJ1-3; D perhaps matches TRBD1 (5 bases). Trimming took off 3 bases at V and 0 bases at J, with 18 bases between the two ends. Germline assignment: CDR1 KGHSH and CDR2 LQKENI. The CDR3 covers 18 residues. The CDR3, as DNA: TGTGCCAGCTCACCCGGGACTTTACGCGCAGTCTCTGGAAACACCATATATTTT. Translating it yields CASSPGTLRAVSGNTIYF.

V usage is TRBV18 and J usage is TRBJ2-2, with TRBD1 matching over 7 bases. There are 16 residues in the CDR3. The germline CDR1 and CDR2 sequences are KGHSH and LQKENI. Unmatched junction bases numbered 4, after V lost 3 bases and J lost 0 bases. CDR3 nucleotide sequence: TGTGCCAGCTCACCCAGAGGGGGCCCGAACACCGGGGAGCTGTTTTTT. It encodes CASSPRGGPNTGELFF. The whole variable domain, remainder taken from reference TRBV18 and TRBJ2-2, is NAGVMQNPRHLVRRRGQEARLRCSPMKGHSHVYWYRQLPEEGLKFMVYLQKENIIDESGMPKERFSAEFPKEGPSILRIQQVVRGDSAAYFCASSPRGGPNTGELFFGEGSRLTVL.

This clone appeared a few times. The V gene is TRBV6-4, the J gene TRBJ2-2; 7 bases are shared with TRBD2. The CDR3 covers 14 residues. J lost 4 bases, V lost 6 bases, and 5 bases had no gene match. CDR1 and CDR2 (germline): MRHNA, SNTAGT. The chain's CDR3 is CASSERGGTGELFF. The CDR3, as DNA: TGTGCCAGCAGCGAGCGGGGCGGCACCGGGGAGCTGTTTTTT.

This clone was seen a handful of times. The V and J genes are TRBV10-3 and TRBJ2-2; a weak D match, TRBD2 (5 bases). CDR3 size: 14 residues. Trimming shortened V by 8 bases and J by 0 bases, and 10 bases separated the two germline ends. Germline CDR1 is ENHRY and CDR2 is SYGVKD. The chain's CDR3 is CAIGSGTNTGELFF. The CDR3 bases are TGTGCCATCGGGTCGGGGACGAACACCGGGGAGCTGTTTTTT.

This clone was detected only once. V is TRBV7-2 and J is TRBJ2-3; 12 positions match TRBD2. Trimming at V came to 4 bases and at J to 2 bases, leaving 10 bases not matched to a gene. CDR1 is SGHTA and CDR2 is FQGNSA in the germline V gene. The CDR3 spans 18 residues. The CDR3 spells CASSSVVTSGRYTDTQYF. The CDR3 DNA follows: TGTGCCAGCAGCTCCGTCGTGACTAGCGGGAGATACACAGATACGCAGTATTTT.

The CDR3 bases are TGTGCCAGCAGCTTGGTCGGGCGGGGCTCCTACAATGAGCAGTTCTTC. Protein: CASSLVGRGSYNEQFF. V gene TRBV5-4 combines with J gene TRBJ2-1, with D possibly being TRBD2 (6 bases). This CDR3 is 16 amino acids long. Trimming shortened V by 0 bases and J by 0 bases, and 10 bases separated the two germline ends. Germline lookup yields CDR1 SGHNT and CDR2 YYREEE (reference sequence).

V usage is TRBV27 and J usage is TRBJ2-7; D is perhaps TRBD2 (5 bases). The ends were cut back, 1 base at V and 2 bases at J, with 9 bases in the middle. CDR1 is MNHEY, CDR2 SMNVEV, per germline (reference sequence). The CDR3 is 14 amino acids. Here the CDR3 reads CASSLYASTYEQYF. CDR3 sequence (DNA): TGTGCCAGCAGTTTATACGCTAGCACCTACGAGCAGTACTTC.

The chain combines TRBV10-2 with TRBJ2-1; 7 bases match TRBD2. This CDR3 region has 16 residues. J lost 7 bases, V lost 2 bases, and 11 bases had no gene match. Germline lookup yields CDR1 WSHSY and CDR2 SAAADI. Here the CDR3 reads CASSESRTSWRNEQFF. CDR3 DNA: TGCGCCAGCAGTGAGAGCCGGACTAGTTGGAGGAATGAGCAGTTCTTC.